This entry describes one T cell receptor (beta chain). These data belong to a study of blood T cell repertoires in COVID-19. CDR3 size: 13 residues. Per germline, CDR1 SGHDT and CDR2 YYEEEE. Trimming shortened V by 4 bases and J by 2 bases, and 8 bases separated the two germline ends. The assay was immunoSEQ multiplex PCR, and TCRdb's table has in-frame clones only and misses some. The table records about 180,000 clones, 89% of them present only once. Sample: peripheral blood. This rearrangement joins TRBV5-6 to TRBJ2-3; unclear D gene. This TCR came from a man aged 18 to 30 who had recovered from COVID-19. CDR3 DNA: TGTGCCAGCAGCCAAATACACACAGATACGCAGTATTTT. Its translation: CASSQIHTDTQYF.